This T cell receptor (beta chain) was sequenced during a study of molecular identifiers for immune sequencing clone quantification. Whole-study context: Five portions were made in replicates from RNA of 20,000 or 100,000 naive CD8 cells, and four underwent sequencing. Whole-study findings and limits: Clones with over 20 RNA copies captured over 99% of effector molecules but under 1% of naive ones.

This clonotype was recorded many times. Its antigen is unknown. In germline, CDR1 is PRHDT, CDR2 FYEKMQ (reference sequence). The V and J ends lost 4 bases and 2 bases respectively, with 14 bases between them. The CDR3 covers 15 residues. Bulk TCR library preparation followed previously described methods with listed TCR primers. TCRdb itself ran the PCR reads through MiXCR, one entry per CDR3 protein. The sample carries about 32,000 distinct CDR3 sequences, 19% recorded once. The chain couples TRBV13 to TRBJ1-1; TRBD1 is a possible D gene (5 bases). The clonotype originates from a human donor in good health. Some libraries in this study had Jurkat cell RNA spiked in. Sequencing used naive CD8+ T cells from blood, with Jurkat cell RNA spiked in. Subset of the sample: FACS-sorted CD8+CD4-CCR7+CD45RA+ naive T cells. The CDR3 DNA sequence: TGTGCCAGCAGCTGGGCCGGGACGGATAACACTGAAGCTTTCTTT. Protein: CASSWAGTDNTEAFF. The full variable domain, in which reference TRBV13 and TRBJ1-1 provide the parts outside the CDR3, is AAGVIQSPRHLIKEKRETATLKCYPIPRHDTVYWYQQGPGQDPQFLISFYEKMQSDKGSIPDRFSAQQFSDYHSELNMSSLELGDSALYFCASSWAGTDNTEAFFGQGTRLTVV.